The clone carrying this T cell receptor (beta chain) was seen at least ten times. Its matching antigen is unknown. The sample originates from a study of molecular identifiers for immune sequencing clone quantification. Study-level background: The replicate experiment used RNA from roughly 18,000 or 92,000 naive CD8 cells. This RNA was split into five aliquots, and four of them were sequenced. The study's findings and limits: Clone sizes that are highly expanded could be underestimated when identical TCR molecules share a barcode.

Germline V gene sequence: CDR1 SEHNR, CDR2 FQNEAQ (reference sequence). The ends were cut back, 5 bases at V and 3 bases at J, with 14 bases in the middle. The CDR3 length is 15 residues. Isolation of naive CD8 T cells was achieved by sorting on a CD8+CD4-CCR7+CD45RA+ phenotype. Each CDR3 protein gets one entry after TCRdb re-called the PCR reads with MiXCR. The table lists 40,000 to 45,000 distinct CDR3 sequences, nearly 25% of them singletons. This sequence joins TRBV7-9 and TRBJ1-5; no firm D call. The sequence was obtained from a human donor in good health. Some libraries in this study had Jurkat cell RNA spiked in. Sequences were obtained from naive CD8+ T cells from blood, with Jurkat cell RNA spiked in. Subset meaning: FACS-sorted CD8+CD4-CCR7+CD45RA+ naive T cells. CDR3 sequence reads: CASSPGFTNNQPQHF. The CDR3 nucleotides are TGTGCCAGCAGCCCGGGCTTCACGAACAATCAGCCCCAGCATTTT.